This TCR beta chain appears in the sequencing data of a study of blood T cell repertoires in COVID-19 (dated by TCRdb to 2020 to 2021). About the study as a whole: Samples covering the acute and convalescent phases of COVID-19 were provided by collaborators in the United States, Italy and Spain. The prospective study material was composed of cDNA or gDNA derived from T cells, B-cell-depleted T cells, or PBMCs. Subjects who had been exposed to COVID-19, were actively infected with it, or had recovered from it provided the deeply sampled blood TCRbeta repertoires that made up the dataset. The repertoires were released in a freely available public database intended as a resource for research on the immune response to SARS-CoV-2. Samples were obtained from the ongoing ImmuneRACE study (first 160 participants) and from 1,000 to 1,500 subjects provided by 6 global collaborators. Nearly every sample came with metadata listing a de-identified subject ID, COVID-19 status, age in years and sex. Where available, HLA class I and class II types were obtained from metadata supplied by the sample provider rather than from assay-based typing. Broader findings and caveats from the paper: How much clinical and demographic metadata was included differed by source and by participant, and the metadata was provided uncurated.

CDR1 and CDR2 are drawn from the germline V gene (reference sequence): LNHDA, SQIVND. Reading from cysteine to phenylalanine, the CDR3 counts 16 amino acids. Solely the CDR3 DNA is kept, with 48 bases framed from the first base. V and J are truncated by 3 bases and 0 bases respectively, leaving an intervening sequence of 12 bases. In the prospective study, participants were about 18 to 95 years old, resided in about two dozen geographic areas of the United States, and were enrolled through a virtual design. Cohort assignment in the prospective study relied on participant-reported clinical history from a screening survey and a study questionnaire. Exposed participants were defined as having been in contact with someone with a PCR-confirmed or clinician-diagnosed COVID-19 case within 2 weeks of study entry. Mobile phlebotomists in the prospective study collected whole blood, serum and a nasopharyngeal or oropharyngeal swab from every participant. Prospective study participants could optionally give additional blood draws and questionnaires over a roughly two-month period. Before DNA extraction, blood samples from the prospective study were shipped at room temperature or frozen.

In regard to this clone: Its antigen specificity is not known. No much larger clone is present one base from it, and per-base qualities are unavailable.

TCRbeta CDR3 regions were amplified from genomic DNA by means of the immunoSEQ Assay, a bias-controlled multiplex PCR. Per the original workflow: The number of nucleated cells in each sample was estimated from the amplification of reference gene primers within the assay. To quantify the absolute abundance of each unique TCRbeta CDR3 rearrangement, sequence reads were collapsed and filtered. Productive Simpson clonality was computed per sample as the square root of Simpson's diversity index over productive rearrangements. TCRdb took over this immuneACCESS table, retaining in-frame rearrangements with V and J assigned. Such tables are incomplete; in checked studies, under half of the missing clones stem from an unresolved V gene, and the remainder is unexplained. The V and J calls and clone size come from that table; D and trimming were worked out from the DNA. The sample records 200,000 to 300,000 clones, roughly 80% of which are singletons. The ten top clones hold 3.6% of the sample.

Sequencing was done on a sample of PBMCs or T cells enriched from blood (not recorded which). The V gene is TRBV19 and the J gene is TRBJ1-5; confidence is insufficient to name the D gene. This receptor was obtained from a woman in her thirties or forties who had been exposed to COVID-19. The nucleotide sequence reads as follows: TGTGCCAGTAGTATTTCCCCAGACTATAGCAATCAGCCCCAGCATTTT. Its protein product is CASSISPDYSNQPQHF.